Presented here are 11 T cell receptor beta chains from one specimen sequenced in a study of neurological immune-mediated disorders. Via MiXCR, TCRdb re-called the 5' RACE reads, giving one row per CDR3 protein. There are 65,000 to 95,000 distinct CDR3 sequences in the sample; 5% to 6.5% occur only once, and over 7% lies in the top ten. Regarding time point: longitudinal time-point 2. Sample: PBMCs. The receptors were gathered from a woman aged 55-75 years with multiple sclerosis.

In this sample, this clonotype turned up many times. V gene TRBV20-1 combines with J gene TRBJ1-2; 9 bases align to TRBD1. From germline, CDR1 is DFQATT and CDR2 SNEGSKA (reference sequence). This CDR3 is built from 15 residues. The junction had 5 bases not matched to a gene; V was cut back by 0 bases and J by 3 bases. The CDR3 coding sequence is TGCAGTGCTAGAGATTCTACAGGGGGCGACTATGGCTACACCTTC. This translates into CSARDSTGGDYGYTF.

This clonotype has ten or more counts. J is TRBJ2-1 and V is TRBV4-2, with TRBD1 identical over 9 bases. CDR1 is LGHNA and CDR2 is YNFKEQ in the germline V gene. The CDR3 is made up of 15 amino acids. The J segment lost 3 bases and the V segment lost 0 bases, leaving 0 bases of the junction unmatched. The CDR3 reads CASSQEGQGYNEQFF. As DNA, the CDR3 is TGTGCCAGCAGCCAAGAGGGACAGGGCTACAATGAGCAGTTCTTC.

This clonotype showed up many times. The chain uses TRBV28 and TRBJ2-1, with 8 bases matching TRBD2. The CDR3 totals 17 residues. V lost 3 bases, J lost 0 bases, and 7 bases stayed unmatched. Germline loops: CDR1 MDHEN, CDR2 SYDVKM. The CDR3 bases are TGTGCCAGCAGTTTGTTGCGGGGGGCGAGCTCCTACAATGAGCAGTTCTTC. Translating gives CASSLLRGASSYNEQFF.

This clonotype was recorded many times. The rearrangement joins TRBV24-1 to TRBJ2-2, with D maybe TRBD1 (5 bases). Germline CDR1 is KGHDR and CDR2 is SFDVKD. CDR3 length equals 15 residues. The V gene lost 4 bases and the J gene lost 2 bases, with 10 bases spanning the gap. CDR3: CATSDSDINTGELFF. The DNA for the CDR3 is TGTGCCACCAGTGACTCGGACATAAACACCGGGGAGCTGTTTTTT.

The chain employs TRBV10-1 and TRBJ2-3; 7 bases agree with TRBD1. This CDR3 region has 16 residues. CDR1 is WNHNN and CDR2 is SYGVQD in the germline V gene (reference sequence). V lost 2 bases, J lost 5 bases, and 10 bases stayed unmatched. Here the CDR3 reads CASSEGTARYLDTQYF. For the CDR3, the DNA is TGCGCCAGCAGTGAGGGGACAGCCCGCTACCTAGATACGCAGTATTTT.

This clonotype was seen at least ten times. The CDR3, as DNA: TGCAGTGCTGGGGTCCCGCAGCTCAACTATGGCTACACCTTC. It yields the protein CSAGVPQLNYGYTF. The chain links TRBV20-1 to TRBJ1-2; no clear D. Germline V gene sequence: CDR1 DFQATT, CDR2 SNEGSKA (reference sequence). The CDR3 is 14 amino acids. V was trimmed by 5 bases and J by 2 bases, leaving 15 bases between them.

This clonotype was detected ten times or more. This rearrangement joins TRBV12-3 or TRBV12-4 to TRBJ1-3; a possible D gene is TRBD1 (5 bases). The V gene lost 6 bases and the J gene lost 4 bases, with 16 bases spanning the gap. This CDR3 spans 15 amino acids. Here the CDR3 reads CASSVRGGGGNTIYF. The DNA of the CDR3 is TGTGCCAGCAGCGTTCGCGGGGGAGGCGGAAACACCATATATTTT.

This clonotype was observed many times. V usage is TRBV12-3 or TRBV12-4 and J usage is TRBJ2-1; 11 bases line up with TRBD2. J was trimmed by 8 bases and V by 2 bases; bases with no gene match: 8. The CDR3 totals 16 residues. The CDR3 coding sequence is TGTGCCAGCAGTTTATATGCAGGGACTAGCGGCCATGAGCAGTTCTTC. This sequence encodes CASSLYAGTSGHEQFF.

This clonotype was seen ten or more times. DNA for the CDR3: TGTGCCAGCAGTTTTGGACTGATGATACCGGGGGAGCAGTACTTC. This encodes CASSFGLMIPGEQYF. The chain links TRBV11-2 to TRBJ2-7; D perhaps matches TRBD2 (5 bases). The CDR3 extends over 15 amino acids. Trimming took 6 bases from V and 7 from J, leaving 22 bases between them. Germline CDR1 and CDR2: SGHAT and FQNNGV.

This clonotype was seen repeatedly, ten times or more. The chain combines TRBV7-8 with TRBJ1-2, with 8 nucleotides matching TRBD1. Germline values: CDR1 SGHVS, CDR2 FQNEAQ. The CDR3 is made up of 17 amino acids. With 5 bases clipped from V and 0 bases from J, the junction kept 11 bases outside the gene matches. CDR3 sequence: CASSPTGALATNYGYTF. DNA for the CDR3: TGTGCCAGCAGCCCGACAGGGGCCCTAGCCACTAACTATGGCTACACCTTC.

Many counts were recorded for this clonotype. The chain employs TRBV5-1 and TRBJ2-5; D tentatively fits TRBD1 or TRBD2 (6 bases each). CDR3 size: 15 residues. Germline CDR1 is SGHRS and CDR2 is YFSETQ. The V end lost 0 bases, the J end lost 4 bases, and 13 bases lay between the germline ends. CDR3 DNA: TGCGCCAGCAGCTTGGAAGGAGGGGGAGCAGAGACCCAGTACTTC. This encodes CASSLEGGGAETQYF.